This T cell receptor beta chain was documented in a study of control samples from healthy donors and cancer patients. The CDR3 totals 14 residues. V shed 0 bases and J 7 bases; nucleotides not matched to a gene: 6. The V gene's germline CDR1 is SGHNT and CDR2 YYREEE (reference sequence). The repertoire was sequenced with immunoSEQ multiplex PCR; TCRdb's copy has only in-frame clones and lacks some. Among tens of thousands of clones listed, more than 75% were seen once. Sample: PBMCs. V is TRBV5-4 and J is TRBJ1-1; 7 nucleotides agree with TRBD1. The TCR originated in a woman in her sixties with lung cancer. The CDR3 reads CASSLAPGQFEAFF. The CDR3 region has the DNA TGTGCCAGCAGCTTGGCACCGGGACAGTTTGAAGCTTTCTTT. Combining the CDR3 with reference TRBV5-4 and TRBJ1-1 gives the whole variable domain ETGVTQSPTHLIKTRGQQVTLRCSSQSGHNTVSWYQQALGQGPQFIFQYYREEENGRGNFPPRFSGLQFPNYSSELNVNALELDDSALYLCASSLAPGQFEAFFGQGTRLTVV.